The clone carrying this TCR beta chain was seen more than once but under ten times. Its matching antigen is unknown. The data are from a study of Graves' ophthalmopathy and Graves' hyperthyroidism. The TCR beta CDR3 regions underwent amplification from RNA transcripts. An opening RT-PCR round employed HTBI primers and preceded a second-round multiplex PCR. One entry per CDR3 protein results from TCRdb running MiXCR on the multiplex PCR reads. Among approximately 700,000 distinct CDR3 sequences listed, 40% were seen once. CDR3 size: 13 residues. V lost 6 bases to trimming and J lost 5 bases, with 11 bases between them. The germline gives CDR1 MNHEY, CDR2 SVGEGT. Regarding the study as a whole: A 13-signature model separated ophthalmopathy from stable hyperthyroidism, reaching 85% to 90% sensitivity and roughly 81% specificity cross-validated.

Moderate-to-severe activity, CAS at least 3, NOSPECS at least 4 and duration under 3 months characterized donors with ophthalmopathy. Exclusion applied to patients with other autoimmune diseases, uncontrolled infections, pregnancy or lactation. The sequencing sample was made of peripheral blood. This clonotype was sampled from an adult man with Graves' ophthalmopathy. This chain uses TRBV6-2 or TRBV6-3 with TRBJ1-5, with D possibly matching TRBD1 (6 bases). The CDR3 protein is CASSRSGDQPQHF. DNA of the CDR3: TGTGCCAGCAGCCGCTCAGGGGATCAGCCCCAGCATTTT.